The 9 T cell receptor beta chains given below trace back to one sample, sequenced in a study of control samples from healthy donors and cancer patients. Sequenced by immunoSEQ multiplex PCR; TCRdb stores in-frame clones only, minus some. The sample contains roughly 86,000 clones, roughly 91% of which appear only once. Specimen: blood. All receptors come from a man under 40 in good health.

The chain is built from TRBV9 and TRBJ2-7; TRBD1 matches 8 bases. Germline trimming cut 0 bases from V and 2 bases from J; bases unmatched to any gene: 4. From germline, CDR1 is SGDLS and CDR2 YYNGEE. The length of the CDR3 is 15 residues. The CDR3 nucleotides are TGTGCCAGCAGCGTAGACTACAGGGGGACCTACGAGCAGTACTTC. Residues: CASSVDYRGTYEQYF.

The CDR3 sequence is CASSKVSGKTYEQYF. In DNA, the CDR3 is TGTGCCAGCAGCAAAGTAAGCGGGAAGACCTACGAGCAGTACTTC. The chain carries TRBV21-1 and TRBJ2-7; the listed D gene, TRBD2, was not tested against the DNA. TRBV21-1 is noted as a pseudogene. The CDR3 extends over 15 amino acids.

The V gene is TRBV7-9, the J gene TRBJ2-2, with 9 positions matching TRBD1. Germline-derived CDR1 and CDR2 are SEHNR and FQNEAQ (reference sequence). V shed 10 bases and J 6 bases; nucleotides not matched to a gene: 15. The CDR3 totals 16 residues. CDR3 in amino acids: CAIRENRGLFSGELFF. The DNA of the CDR3 is TGTGCCATCCGAGAGAACAGGGGGCTTTTCTCCGGGGAGCTGTTTTTT.

The rearrangement uses TRBV7-9 and TRBJ1-3; D is unresolved. The length of the CDR3 is 16 residues. V was cut by 5 bases and J by 0 bases, with 14 bases left in between. The V gene's germline CDR1 is SEHNR and CDR2 FQNEAQ (reference sequence). Here the CDR3 reads CASSLQGFSSGNTIYF. The CDR3 DNA reads as TGTGCCAGCAGCCTCCAAGGGTTCTCCTCTGGAAACACCATATATTTT.

J is TRBJ2-5 and V is TRBV7-2; D possibly corresponds to TRBD2 (7 bases). The CDR3 is made up of 15 amino acids. Deletions cut 5 bases from V and 4 bases from J, with 17 bases between. Germline values: CDR1 SGHTA, CDR2 FQGNSA. Written as DNA, the CDR3 is TGTGCCAGCAGCAGAGGGGGGGGAGTGGTAGAGACCCAGTACTTC. Translation: CASSRGGGVVETQYF.

J is TRBJ1-5 and V is TRBV3-1 (or the pseudogene TRBV3-2), with unresolved D. Deletions cut 1 base from V and 5 bases from J, with 6 bases between. Per germline, CDR1 LGHDT and CDR2 YNNKEL (reference sequence). This CDR3 has 13 amino acids. In nucleotides, the CDR3 is TGTGCCAGCAGCCAAGTTAGGGATCAGCCCCAGCATTTT. Its translation: CASSQVRDQPQHF.

The rearrangement links TRBV6-5 to TRBJ1-3; perhaps TRBD1 as D (6 bases). The CDR3 totals 14 residues. Germline V lookup: CDR1 MNHEY, CDR2 SVGAGI. V was shortened by 0 bases and J by 8 bases, with 11 bases between the two germline ends. CDR3 residues: CASSYSGGADTIYF. In nucleotides, the CDR3 is TGTGCCAGCAGTTACTCAGGGGGGGCTGACACCATATATTTT.

The chain couples TRBV4-2 to TRBJ2-1; 7 nucleotides match TRBD2. J lost 1 base, V lost 0 bases, and 6 bases had no gene match. CDR3 size: 17 residues. Germline values: CDR1 LGHNA, CDR2 YNFKEQ. CDR3 bases: TGTGCCAGCAGCCAAGATCTTGCTAGCGGTTCCTACAATGAGCAGTTCTTC. It specifies CASSQDLASGSYNEQFF.

The rearrangement joins TRBV2 to TRBJ2-7, with TRBD1 as a possible D gene (6 bases). Germline-derived CDR1 and CDR2 are SNHLY and FYNNEI. The CDR3 has 15 amino acids. The V gene lost 3 bases and the J gene lost 3 bases, with 15 bases spanning the gap. Here the CDR3 reads CASSDSWTALYEQYF. The CDR3, as DNA: TGTGCCAGCAGTGACTCTTGGACAGCCCTCTACGAGCAGTACTTC.